The 25 T cell receptor beta chains listed next were all sequenced from one sample in a study of blood T cell repertoires in COVID-19. Method: immunoSEQ multiplex PCR; TCRdb's copy keeps in-frame clones and lacks some. The repertoire consists of 92,000 or so clones, with more than 70% occurring once and the leading ten covering about 0.51%. Input material: peripheral blood. The receptors derive from a man aged 60 to 75 with acute or convalescent COVID-19.

The chain is built from TRBV5-1 and TRBJ2-7, with no clear D. V lost 0 bases, J lost 3 bases, and 4 bases lay in between. Per germline, CDR1 SGHRS and CDR2 YFSETQ. The CDR3 covers 12 residues. The CDR3 DNA follows: TGCGCCAGCAGCTTGGACTTCTACGAGCAGTACTTC. Its translation: CASSLDFYEQYF.

The gene calls are TRBV2 and TRBJ2-3; D is unresolved. The germline V and J ends were trimmed by 6 bases and 0 bases, with 7 bases remaining between them. Germline assignment: CDR1 SNHLY and CDR2 FYNNEI. This CDR3 has 13 amino acids. The CDR3 DNA reads TGTGCCAGCAGCTCTTCTAGCACAGATACGCAGTATTTT. It translates to CASSSSSTDTQYF.

The V gene is TRBV12-5, the J gene TRBJ2-2; 10 bases line up with TRBD1. The CDR3 has 16 amino acids. Germline-derived CDR1 and CDR2 are LGHNT and FRNRAP. The V and J ends lost 6 bases and 5 bases, in that order; junction bases with no gene match: 9. CDR3 sequence: CASGSGTGALTGELFF. As DNA, the CDR3 is TGTGCTAGTGGCTCCGGGACAGGGGCGTTAACCGGGGAGCTGTTTTTT.

The gene calls are TRBV4-1 and TRBJ1-3; 10 nucleotides line up with TRBD1. Germline V lookup: CDR1 MGHRA, CDR2 YSYEKL. The length of the CDR3 is 16 residues. V shed 3 bases and J 3 bases; nucleotides not matched to a gene: 5. In DNA, the CDR3 is TGCGCCAGCAGCCAGCAGACAGGGGGCAATGGAAACACCATATATTTT. As protein: CASSQQTGGNGNTIYF.

CDR3 region: CASSPRWTEAFF. The DNA for the CDR3 is TGCGCCAGCAGCCCCCGGTGGACTGAAGCTTTCTTT. The chain recombines TRBV5-1 with TRBJ1-1; D is unclear. The germline V and J ends were trimmed by 4 bases and 5 bases, with 9 bases remaining between them. This CDR3 comprises 12 residues. Per germline, CDR1 SGHRS and CDR2 YFSETQ.

In this sample, this clone turned up once. The chain carries TRBV7-9 and TRBJ1-4; 9 nucleotides match TRBD1. Trimming cost V 5 bases and J 5 bases; bases outside gene matches: 3. The length of the CDR3 is 14 residues. CDR1 and CDR2 (germline): SEHNR, FQNEAQ (reference sequence). The chain's CDR3 is CASSLGQGNEKLFF. CDR3 DNA: TGTGCCAGCAGCCTGGGACAGGGAAATGAAAAACTGTTTTTT.

The chain has TRBV5-1 and TRBJ2-2, with D perhaps matching TRBD1 (6 bases). V lost 0 bases to trimming and J lost 7 bases, with 16 bases between them. The germline CDR1 and CDR2 sequences are SGHRS and YFSETQ. The CDR3 loop spans 16 amino acids. The CDR3 spells CASSLAAAGDHGELFF. The CDR3 DNA follows: TGCGCCAGCAGCTTGGCGGCGGCAGGGGATCACGGGGAGCTGTTTTTT.

This chain connects TRBV5-4 to TRBJ2-7; TRBD1 aligns across 7 bases. The CDR3 has 16 residues. The trim removed 4 bases at V and 4 bases at J, leaving 14 bases unmatched. Germline V gene lookup returns CDR1 SGHNT and CDR2 YYREEE (reference sequence). The CDR3 is CASSPPGTVGMYEQYF. Here the CDR3 DNA reads TGTGCCAGCAGCCCCCCCGGGACAGTGGGTATGTACGAGCAGTACTTC.

This clone was counted a single time. The genes are TRBV5-1 and TRBJ1-4, with 9 bases lining up with TRBD1. The CDR3 is 16 residues long. J lost 8 bases, V lost 0 bases, and 8 bases had no gene match. Looked up from germline, CDR1 is SGHRS and CDR2 is YFSETQ. In nucleotides, the CDR3 is TGCGCCAGCAGCTTGGCCTCGGGGACAGGGTACGAAAAACTGTTTTTT. This encodes CASSLASGTGYEKLFF.

The V gene is TRBV23-1, the J gene TRBJ2-2; D is perhaps TRBD2 (6 bases). TRBV23-1 falls under the ORF class, with uncertain function. Trimming took off 0 bases at V and 2 bases at J, with 13 bases between the two ends. This CDR3 is built from 17 residues. The CDR3 nucleotides read TGCGCCAGCAGTCAATCGAGGAGGGATGTAAACACCGGGGAGCTGTTTTTT. The encoded protein is CASSQSRRDVNTGELFF.

In this sample, this clone turned up a few times. The V call is TRBV24-1, the J call TRBJ1-1; 10 nucleotides line up with TRBD1. With 7 bases clipped from V and 3 bases from J, the junction kept 4 bases outside the gene matches. This CDR3 spans 14 amino acids. Germline values: CDR1 KGHDR, CDR2 SFDVKD. CDR3 nucleotides: TGTGCCACCAGGTCGGGACAGGGGCACACTGAAGCTTTCTTT. This gives the protein CATRSGQGHTEAFF.

The J gene is TRBJ2-6, the V gene TRBV9; a weak D match, TRBD2 (6 bases). The CDR3 totals 16 residues. V lost 4 bases to trimming and J lost 4 bases, with 15 bases between them. Looked up from germline, CDR1 is SGDLS and CDR2 is YYNGEE. CDR3: CASSLTGVVGANVLTF. CDR3 DNA sequence: TGTGCCAGCAGCTTAACGGGGGTTGTAGGGGCCAACGTCCTGACTTTC.

The chain carries TRBV6-1 and TRBJ2-7, with D perhaps matching TRBD1 (5 bases). Per the germline V gene, CDR1 is MNHNS and CDR2 is SASEGT. The CDR3 extends over 14 amino acids. Trimming shortened V by 3 bases and J by 3 bases, and 12 bases separated the two germline ends. The CDR3 sequence is CASSDMDTGYEQYF. For the CDR3, the DNA is TGTGCCAGCAGTGACATGGACACCGGCTACGAGCAGTACTTC.

This rearrangement joins TRBV5-5 to TRBJ2-7, with 9 bases fitting TRBD2. V shed 4 bases, J shed 5 bases, and the junction held 10 bases outside the gene matches. This CDR3 region has 15 residues. Germline CDR1 is SGHKS and CDR2 is YYEKEE (reference sequence). CDR3 residues: CASSDGGGVQNEQYF. The DNA of the CDR3 is TGTGCCAGCAGCGACGGCGGGGGGGTGCAGAACGAGCAGTACTTC.

The chain combines TRBV7-3 with TRBJ2-2, with D unclear. The ends were cut back, 5 bases at V and 3 bases at J, with 7 bases in the middle. CDR1 SGHTA and CDR2 FQGTGA come from the germline V gene. This CDR3 comprises 13 residues. The CDR3 loop reads CASSTDYTGELFF. In DNA form, the CDR3 reads TGTGCCAGCAGCACTGATTACACCGGGGAGCTGTTTTTT.

The V gene is TRBV5-1, the J gene TRBJ2-1; 9 nucleotides line up with TRBD1. This CDR3 comprises 15 residues. J lost 6 bases, V lost 3 bases, and 7 bases had no gene match. Germline assignment: CDR1 SGHRS and CDR2 YFSETQ. This CDR3 is CASSSPGQGINEQFF. As DNA, the CDR3 is TGCGCCAGCAGCTCACCGGGACAGGGAATCAATGAGCAGTTCTTC.

The chain is built from TRBV7-9 and TRBJ2-7; weak D call: TRBD1 (6 bases). Germline lookup yields CDR1 SEHNR and CDR2 FQNEAQ (reference sequence). V was cut by 5 bases and J by 2 bases, with 13 bases left in between. This CDR3 region has 14 residues. The CDR3 region has the DNA TGTGCCAGCAGCCCTTCGGACAGACCCTACGAGCAGTACTTC. This sequence encodes CASSPSDRPYEQYF.

V is TRBV12-3 or TRBV12-4 and J is TRBJ2-2; no definite D call. Deletions cut 4 bases from V and 4 bases from J, with 4 bases between. The CDR3 is 12 residues long. The CDR3 region has the DNA TGTGCCAGCAGTTCGGGCACCGGGGAGCTGTTTTTT. It codes for CASSSGTGELFF.

J is TRBJ1-1 and V is TRBV5-1; D perhaps matches TRBD1 (6 bases). Germline values: CDR1 SGHRS, CDR2 YFSETQ. The CDR3 totals 14 residues. The V end was cut by 2 bases, the J end by 5 bases, with 13 bases between. The CDR3 coding sequence is TGCGCCAGCAGCTTAACAGGGAGTAGGACTGAAGCTTTCTTT. It translates to CASSLTGSRTEAFF.

This rearrangement joins TRBV2 to TRBJ1-4; a weak D match, TRBD1 (6 bases). The germline V gene has CDR1 SNHLY and CDR2 FYNNEI. This CDR3 contains 14 residues. V lost 6 bases, J lost 2 bases, and 10 bases lay in between. DNA of the CDR3: TGTGCCAGCAGCGCCCAGGGGACTAATGAAAAACTGTTTTTT. Translated: CASSAQGTNEKLFF.

Worth noting for this clone: Other nucleotide sequences from this sample produce the same CDR3. This sequence joins TRBV19 and TRBJ1-1; 7 positions agree with TRBD1. Germline V gene data show CDR1 as LNHDA and CDR2 as SQIVND (reference sequence). With V trimmed by 8 bases and J by 2 bases, 8 bases remained unmatched. The CDR3 totals 14 residues. The CDR3 region is CASSHRGGNTEAFF. In nucleotides, the CDR3 is TGTGCCAGTTCTCACAGGGGAGGAAACACTGAAGCTTTCTTT.

The gene calls are TRBV10-2 and TRBJ1-3; no firm D call. This CDR3 region has 15 residues. V lost 3 bases and J lost 2, with 11 bases in between. Germline V CDR1 and CDR2: WSHSY, SAAADI. The CDR3 sequence is CASSDPRAAGNTIYF. The CDR3 nucleotides are TGCGCCAGCAGTGATCCGAGGGCGGCTGGAAACACCATATATTTT.

This chain uses TRBV12-3 or TRBV12-4 with TRBJ2-7; 7 bases are shared with TRBD1. With 5 bases clipped from V and 4 bases from J, the junction kept 5 bases outside the gene matches. The CDR3 spans 13 residues. This CDR3 reads CASSPGTVYEQYF. The CDR3 nucleotides read TGTGCCAGCAGTCCCGGGACAGTATACGAGCAGTACTTC.

This clone occurred once. The chain is built from TRBV5-1 and TRBJ1-6; D is ambiguous. The V and J ends lost 0 bases and 11 bases respectively, with 9 bases between them. This CDR3 has 13 residues. The germline CDR1 and CDR2 sequences are SGHRS and YFSETQ. In DNA form, the CDR3 reads TGCGCCAGCAGCTTGGATGGCAACCCACCCCTCCACTTT. Its translation: CASSLDGNPPLHF.

This chain joins TRBV27 and TRBJ1-4; 7 bases align to TRBD1. CDR3 length equals 18 residues. The germline CDR1 and CDR2 sequences are MNHEY and SMNVEV (reference sequence). The trim removed 5 bases at V and 3 bases at J, leaving 15 bases unmatched. The DNA for the CDR3 is TGTGCCAGCAGTCTGTTGCCTCCTACAGGGGCATCTAATGAAAAACTGTTTTTT. Amino acid sequence: CASSLLPPTGASNEKLFF.